What follows is one T cell receptor (beta chain) and its context. The data are from a study of T cell responses to AZD1222 COVID-19 vaccine. The CDR3 covers 12 residues. The V end lost 5 bases, the J end lost 4 bases, and 9 bases lay between the germline ends. Germline lookup yields CDR1 LNHDA and CDR2 SQIVND (reference sequence). Produced via immunoSEQ multiplex PCR; TCRdb's table is partial and in-frame only. The sample lists 100,000 to 150,000 clones; around 90% were seen once. The sequence derives from an adult in good health. The sample consisted of peripheral blood, taken on day 0 of AZD1222 vaccination. V gene TRBV19 combines with J gene TRBJ2-7, with unresolved D. The CDR3 reads CASSRNTYEQYF. As DNA, the CDR3 is TGTGCCAGTAGTCGTAATACGTACGAGCAGTACTTC.